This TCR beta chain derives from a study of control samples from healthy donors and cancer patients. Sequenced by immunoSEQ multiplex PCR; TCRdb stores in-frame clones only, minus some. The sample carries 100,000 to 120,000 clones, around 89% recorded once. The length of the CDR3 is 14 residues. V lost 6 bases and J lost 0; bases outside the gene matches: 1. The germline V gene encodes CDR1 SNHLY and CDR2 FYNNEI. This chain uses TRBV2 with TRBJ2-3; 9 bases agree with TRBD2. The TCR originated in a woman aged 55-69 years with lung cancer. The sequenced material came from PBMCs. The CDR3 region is CASRGLASTDTQYF. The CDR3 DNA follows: TGTGCCAGCAGGGGACTAGCAAGCACAGATACGCAGTATTTT.